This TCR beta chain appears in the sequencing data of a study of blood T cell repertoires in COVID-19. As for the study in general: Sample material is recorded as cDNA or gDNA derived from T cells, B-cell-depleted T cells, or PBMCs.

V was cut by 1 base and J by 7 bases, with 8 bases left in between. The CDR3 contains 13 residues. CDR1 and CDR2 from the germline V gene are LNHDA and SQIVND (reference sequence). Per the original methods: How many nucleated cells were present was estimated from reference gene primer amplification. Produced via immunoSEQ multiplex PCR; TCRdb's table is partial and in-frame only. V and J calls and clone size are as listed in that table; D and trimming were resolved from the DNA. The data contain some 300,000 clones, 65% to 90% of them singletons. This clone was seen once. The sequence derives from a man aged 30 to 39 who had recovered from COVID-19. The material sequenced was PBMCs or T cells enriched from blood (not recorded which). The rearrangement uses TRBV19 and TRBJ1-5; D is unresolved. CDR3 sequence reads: CASSIGEFQPQHF. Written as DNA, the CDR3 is TGTGCCAGTAGTATAGGGGAGTTCCAGCCCCAGCATTTT.